This TCR beta chain was profiled in a study of blood T cell repertoires in COVID-19. Study-wide context: The United States, Italy and Spain provided the acute and convalescent COVID-19 samples.

Cohort assignment relied on participant-reported clinical history. Donors in Cohort 3 counted as recovered after two negative PCRs, clearance, or symptom resolution. In the source study's methods: By means of reference gene primer amplification, nucleated cell counts were estimated. Sequencing was performed with immunoSEQ multiplex PCR; in TCRdb, only in-frame clones are kept and a portion is missing. D and trimming were read from the DNA, whereas the V and J calls and clone size are those reported in that table. The sample shows fewer than 350,000 clones, about 85% of them seen only once. The sequenced sample consisted of PBMCs or T cells enriched from blood (not recorded which). The TCR originated in a woman aged 50 to 60 who had recovered from COVID-19.

The CDR3 coding sequence is TGTGCCAGCAGCAGAGCGGGGTGGGGGGATCAGCCCCAGCATTTT. As protein: CASSRAGWGDQPQHF. The chain combines TRBV6-5 with TRBJ1-5; D might be TRBD1 (5 bases). V was trimmed by 6 bases and J by 5 bases, leaving 17 bases between them. In germline, CDR1 is MNHEY, CDR2 SVGAGI. CDR3 size: 15 residues.